The 22 T cell receptor beta chains below were found in one sample sequenced in a study of blood T cell repertoires in COVID-19. This table comes from immunoSEQ multiplex PCR, and its TCRdb copy is limited to in-frame clones, with some not included. The sample lists about 370,000 clones, 70% to 90% occurring once. Sequencing was done on a sample of peripheral blood. The receptors were gathered from a woman aged 25 to 39 with COVID-19, enrolled during active disease.

The chain carries TRBV5-6 and TRBJ2-7, with TRBD2 as a possible D gene (6 bases). Trimming removed 2 bases at V and 2 bases at J, with 11 bases between. The germline gives CDR1 SGHDT, CDR2 YYEEEE. CDR3 size: 14 residues. The CDR3 loop is CASSFGRRPYEQYV. CDR3 DNA: TGTGCCAGCAGCTTTGGGAGGAGACCCTACGAGCAGTACGTC.

This chain uses TRBV28 with TRBJ1-2, with D possibly matching TRBD1 (5 bases). Germline-derived CDR1 and CDR2 are MDHEN and SYDVKM. The V end was cut by 5 bases, the J end by 5 bases, with 15 bases between. The CDR3 is made up of 14 amino acids. The CDR3 here is CASSPDPAGYGYTF. The DNA for the CDR3 is TGTGCCAGCAGTCCCGACCCCGCAGGGTATGGCTACACCTTC.

The chain uses TRBV7-2 and TRBJ1-5; D remains ambiguous. CDR3 length equals 13 residues. Trimming pared 5 bases from V and 7 bases from J, leaving 12 bases between. Germline V gene lookup returns CDR1 SGHTA and CDR2 FQGNSA. CDR3 protein: CASSPHYGQPQHF. DNA of the CDR3: TGTGCCAGCAGCCCACACTATGGACAGCCCCAGCATTTT. The whole variable domain, remainder taken from reference TRBV7-2 and TRBJ1-5, is GAGVSQSPSNKVTEKGKDVELRCDPISGHTALYWYRQSLGQGLEFLIYFQGNSAPDKSGLPSDRFSAERTGGSVSTLTIQRTQQEDSAVYLCASSPHYGQPQHFGDGTRLSIL.

The CDR3 DNA is TGTGCCAGCACCAGGACAGGGGGCAGTGAGACCCAGTACTTC. It encodes CASTRTGGSETQYF. This sequence joins TRBV11-2 and TRBJ2-5, with 11 positions matching TRBD1. V trimming: 7 bases; J trimming: 5 bases; junction bases outside the gene matches: 6. The CDR3 is made up of 14 amino acids. The germline V gene has CDR1 SGHAT and CDR2 FQNNGV. The variable domain in full, completed from reference TRBV11-2 and TRBJ2-5, reads EAGVAQSPRYKIIEKRQSVAFWCNPISGHATLYWYQQILGQGPKLLIQFQNNGVVDDSQLPKDRFSAERLKGVDSTLKIQPAKLEDSAVYLCASTRTGGSETQYFGPGTRLLVL.

The V gene is TRBV24-1, the J gene TRBJ2-7; 11 bases align to TRBD1. The CDR3 covers 19 residues. V dropped 0 bases and J dropped 3; count of bases not matched to a gene: 12. The germline CDR1 and CDR2 sequences are KGHDR and SFDVKD. The CDR3 protein is CATSDLVLARDRGGYEQYV. CDR3 bases: TGTGCCACCAGTGATTTGGTCCTAGCCAGGGACAGGGGGGGCTACGAGCAGTACGTC.

The chain recombines TRBV7-2 with TRBJ2-3; 9 positions match TRBD2. Germline V gene sequence: CDR1 SGHTA, CDR2 FQGNSA. Germline trimming cut 5 bases from V and 2 bases from J; bases unmatched to any gene: 8. The CDR3 contains 16 residues. CDR3 amino acids: CASSPERGALTDTQYF. The DNA for the CDR3 is TGTGCCAGCAGCCCGGAGCGGGGGGCTCTCACAGATACGCAGTATTTT.

This chain connects TRBV27 to TRBJ2-1, with 8 bases lining up with TRBD2. The V gene end was trimmed by 5 bases and the J gene end by 0 bases; junction bases not matched to a gene: 0. The CDR3 loop spans 14 amino acids. Looked up from germline, CDR1 is MNHEY and CDR2 is SMNVEV (reference sequence). For the CDR3, the DNA is TGTGCCAGCAGTAGCGGGAGCTCCTACAATGAGCAGTTCTTC. It codes for CASSSGSSYNEQFF.

The chain has TRBV6-5 and TRBJ1-6; the match to TRBD1 covers 7 bases. This CDR3 region has 14 residues. The junction had 3 bases not matched to a gene; V was cut back by 4 bases and J by 6 bases. Germline loops: CDR1 MNHEY, CDR2 SVGAGI. CDR3 in amino acids: CASSLQGINSPLHF. In DNA form, the CDR3 reads TGTGCCAGCAGTTTACAGGGGATTAATTCACCCCTCCACTTT.

The chain employs TRBV7-9 and TRBJ2-1; TRBD2 agrees at 8 bases. This CDR3 is 14 amino acids long. Germline assignment: CDR1 SEHNR and CDR2 FQNEAQ (reference sequence). J lost 7 bases, V lost 5 bases, and 7 bases had no gene match. The CDR3 loop reads CASSLSGNLNEQFF. The CDR3 DNA is TGTGCCAGCAGCCTTAGCGGGAACCTAAATGAGCAGTTCTTC.

This clone has a single count. V gene TRBV24-1 combines with J gene TRBJ1-4; D call uncertain. CDR1 and CDR2 from the germline V gene are KGHDR and SFDVKD. Trimming removed 2 bases from V and 7 bases from J, with 13 bases in between. The CDR3 has 15 amino acids. The CDR3 coding sequence is TGTGCCACCAGTGATTCGGGAAACGGGCGTGAAAAACTGTTTTTT. Its protein product is CATSDSGNGREKLFF.

The chain is built from TRBV9 and TRBJ2-7, with D possibly being TRBD1 (6 bases). The CDR3 has 17 residues. Germline V gives CDR1 SGDLS, CDR2 YYNGEE. The germline V and J ends were trimmed by 3 bases and 6 bases, with 25 bases remaining between them. CDR3 residues: CASSETITGSGSSEQYF. As DNA, the CDR3 is TGTGCCAGCAGCGAGACCATCACAGGGTCGGGTTCTAGCGAGCAGTACTTC.

This clone came up once. This chain connects TRBV4-1 to TRBJ2-7, with TRBD2 identical over 11 bases. This CDR3 is 16 amino acids long. With 4 bases clipped from V and 1 base from J, the junction kept 6 bases outside the gene matches. The germline V gene has CDR1 MGHRA and CDR2 YSYEKL. DNA for the CDR3: TGCGCCAGCAGCCTTAGCGGGGGGGCAGCTTCCTACGAGCAGTACTTC. This sequence encodes CASSLSGGAASYEQYF.

The chain is built from TRBV15 and TRBJ1-1; maybe TRBD1 (6 bases). The CDR3 covers 15 residues. Per germline, CDR1 LNHNV and CDR2 YYDKDF (reference sequence). V was pared by 3 bases and J by 5 bases, with 16 bases between. DNA of the CDR3: TGTGCCACCAGCAGCCGACAGGCTCCCGAGACTGAAGCTTTCTTT. Its protein product is CATSSRQAPETEAFF.

The V call is TRBV6-1, the J call TRBJ1-5, with 9 nucleotides matching TRBD1. V lost 3 bases to trimming and J lost 4 bases; unmatched junction nucleotides: 4. There are 15 residues in the CDR3. The germline CDR1 and CDR2 sequences are MNHNS and SASEGT. The CDR3: CASSEDRGLNQPQHF. DNA of the CDR3: TGTGCCAGCAGTGAGGACAGGGGCCTTAATCAGCCCCAGCATTTT.

The table lists this clone with a count of one. V and J are TRBV27 and TRBJ1-1, with TRBD1 matching 7 bases. Trimming took 5 bases from V and 3 from J; bases not matched to a gene: 6. Germline CDR1 and CDR2: MNHEY and SMNVEV (reference sequence). This CDR3 spans 14 amino acids. CDR3 protein: CASSPGDSYTEAFF. CDR3 in DNA: TGTGCCAGCAGTCCAGGGGACAGTTACACTGAAGCTTTCTTT.

The rearrangement uses TRBV6-5 and TRBJ2-1; D not resolved. The CDR3 runs to 15 residues. Trimming took 0 bases from V and 0 from J, leaving 6 bases between them. Per germline, CDR1 MNHEY and CDR2 SVGAGI. CDR3 protein: CASSYSRSSYNEQFF. In DNA form, the CDR3 reads TGTGCCAGCAGTTACTCAAGGAGCTCCTACAATGAGCAGTTCTTC.

This sequence joins TRBV5-6 and TRBJ2-5, with D possibly being TRBD2 (6 bases). Germline V lookup: CDR1 SGHDT, CDR2 YYEEEE. There are 14 residues in the CDR3. V was cut by 5 bases and J by 5 bases, with 16 bases left in between. The CDR3 is CASREAGGGETQYF. CDR3 sequence (DNA): TGTGCCAGCAGGGAAGCCGGGGGTGGGGAGACCCAGTACTTC.

The rearrangement uses TRBV19 and TRBJ1-1; no definite D call. Trimming left V 6 bases short and J 4 bases short, with 6 bases between. The CDR3 runs to 11 residues. CDR1 LNHDA and CDR2 SQIVND come from the germline V gene (reference sequence). The CDR3 is CASSPGTEAFF. The CDR3 DNA sequence: TGTGCCAGTAGCCCCGGCACTGAAGCTTTCTTT. Full variable domain (remainder filled in from reference TRBV19 and TRBJ1-1): DGGITQSPKYLFRKEGQNVTLSCEQNLNHDAMYWYRQDPGQGLRLIYYSQIVNDFQKGDIAEGYSVSREKKESFPLTVTSAQKNPTAFYLCASSPGTEAFFGQGTRLTVV.

DNA for the CDR3: TGTGCCAGCTCACCCTCAGGGGCTTCTGGAAACACCATATATTTT. Residues: CASSPSGASGNTIYF. V and J are TRBV18 and TRBJ1-3; D may be TRBD1 (6 bases). The CDR3 loop spans 15 amino acids. V lost 3 bases and J 1 base, leaving 10 bases between the germline ends. Germline V lookup: CDR1 KGHSH, CDR2 LQKENI.

This clone was seen only a few times. The chain recombines TRBV5-4 with TRBJ1-2; D unclear. The CDR3 sequence is 14 residues long. Germline loops: CDR1 SGHNT, CDR2 YYREEE (reference sequence). The V gene lost 1 base and the J gene lost 3 bases, with 10 bases spanning the gap. CDR3 sequence: CASSLYGEDYGYTF. In nucleotides, the CDR3 is TGTGCCAGCAGCTTGTACGGGGAGGACTATGGCTACACCTTC.

The chain joins TRBV7-6 to TRBJ2-7, with 11 bases matching TRBD1. With V trimmed by 5 bases and J by 7 bases, 7 bases remained unmatched. The CDR3 is 14 amino acids. Germline loops: CDR1 SGHVS, CDR2 FNYEAQ. The CDR3 here is CASSTWTGGWEQYF. The CDR3 DNA is TGTGCCAGCAGCACCTGGACAGGGGGCTGGGAGCAGTACTTC.

The chain carries TRBV30 and TRBJ2-1; D is possibly TRBD2 (5 bases). The ends were cut back, 0 bases at V and 1 base at J, with 16 bases in the middle. The CDR3 is made up of 17 amino acids. Germline V gene data show CDR1 as GTSNPN and CDR2 as SVGIG (reference sequence). For the CDR3, the DNA is TGTGCCTGGAGTGTACTATCTAGGAGGAGGTCCTACAATGAGCAGTTCTTC. This codes for CAWSVLSRRRSYNEQFF.